This entry features one T cell receptor (beta chain) sequence. The sample is drawn from a study of blood T cells in healthy people across ages. A second PCR of roughly 6 to 12 cycles used a sample-barcoded 5' primer and a J-beta primer mix. Using its own MiXCR run on the 5' RACE reads, TCRdb lists one record per CDR3 protein. The sample shows roughly 500,000 distinct CDR3 sequences, approximately 25% of them seen only once. Germline CDR1 reads MDHEN; CDR2 reads SYDVKM. The CDR3 length is 17 residues. Trimming left V 9 bases short and J 0 bases short, with 23 bases between. The data were also submitted as part of a second study, on T cells of mothers and their children. That paper states: Each mother yielded more than 9 million TCR beta CDR3 reads. Each child yielded some 3 million reads.

The rearrangement uses TRBV28 and TRBJ1-1, with D unclear. The source is a boy younger than 18 in good health. Input material: blood. The CDR3 is CASLSVWSAGLNTEAFF. The CDR3 nucleotides read TGTGCCAGTCTCTCCGTTTGGTCGGCAGGACTGAACACTGAAGCTTTCTTT.